The 19 T cell receptor beta chains listed next were all sequenced from one sample in a study of response to subunit inactivated influenza vaccine. TCRdb processed the RT-PCR reads anew with MiXCR; each CDR3 protein has one entry. The sample includes about 650,000 distinct CDR3 sequences, around 15% seen only once; the top ten take less than 8.5%. The sample here was PBMCs from blood, taken roughly 15 days before vaccination. The source is a middle-aged man who received an inactivated influenza vaccine.

This chain uses TRBV12-3 or TRBV12-4 with TRBJ2-7; TRBD1 matches 8 bases. V lost 2 bases to trimming and J lost 3 bases; unmatched junction nucleotides: 9. The CDR3 runs to 16 residues. CDR3 sequence: CASSLTAGGFGYEQYF. The CDR3 coding sequence is TGTGCCAGCAGTTTAACGGCAGGGGGCTTTGGCTACGAGCAGTACTTC.

This clonotype was counted between two and nine times. This sequence joins TRBV12-3 or TRBV12-4 and TRBJ1-2, with 7 bases aligning to TRBD1. This CDR3 contains 15 residues. J lost 1 base, V lost 8 bases, and 10 bases had no gene match. Here the CDR3 reads CASGGTATFNYGYTF. The CDR3 DNA reads as TGTGCCAGCGGCGGGACAGCAACCTTTAACTATGGCTACACCTTC.

The chain uses TRBV6-5 and TRBJ1-1; TRBD1 might be the D (6 bases). The CDR3 runs to 16 residues. Trimming pared 3 bases from V and 5 bases from J, leaving 19 bases between. The V gene's germline CDR1 is MNHEY and CDR2 SVGAGI. The CDR3 bases are TGTGCCAGCAGTTATTTCGGGGGCAGGGGAGGTACTGAAGCTTTCTTT. Residues: CASSYFGGRGGTEAFF.

The chain uses TRBV19 and TRBJ2-7; the match to TRBD2 covers 14 bases. Unmatched junction bases numbered 7, after V lost 6 bases and J lost 6 bases. The germline CDR1 and CDR2 sequences are LNHDA and SQIVND (reference sequence). This CDR3 region has 15 residues. CDR3 coding DNA: TGTGCCAGTAGCACGACGACTAGCGGGAGGGTCGAGCAGTACTTC. Its translation is CASSTTTSGRVEQYF. The full variable domain, completed using reference TRBV19 and TRBJ2-7, is DGGITQSPKYLFRKEGQNVTLSCEQNLNHDAMYWYRQDPGQGLRLIYYSQIVNDFQKGDIAEGYSVSREKKESFPLTVTSAQKNPTAFYLCASSTTTSGRVEQYFGPGTRLTVT.

This clonotype has a handful of counts. This sequence joins TRBV14 and TRBJ2-1; D remains ambiguous. This CDR3 contains 16 residues. Trimming cost V 0 bases and J 8 bases, with 17 bases left between them. Germline CDR1 is SGHDN and CDR2 is FVKESK. CDR3 in amino acids: CASSQEATYNGDEQFF. For the CDR3, the DNA is TGTGCCAGCAGCCAAGAAGCCACTTACAATGGAGATGAGCAGTTCTTC.

In this sample, this clonotype turned up a few times. The chain links TRBV9 to TRBJ2-5; the D is unclear. The CDR3 contains 13 residues. V was clipped by 3 bases and J by 2 bases, with 8 bases between them. Per the germline V gene, CDR1 is SGDLS and CDR2 is YYNGEE. The DNA of the CDR3 is TGTGCCAGCAGCGCGACTTTACAAGAGACCCAGTACTTC. It encodes CASSATLQETQYF.

In this sample, this clonotype turned up a few times. The chain is built from TRBV11-2 and TRBJ2-2, with 10 bases matching TRBD2. The length of the CDR3 is 16 residues. Per germline, CDR1 SGHAT and CDR2 FQNNGV. The junction had 10 bases not matched to a gene; V was cut back by 7 bases and J by 5 bases. The CDR3 protein is CASNKAGGPGTGELFF. The CDR3 DNA sequence: TGTGCCAGCAACAAAGCGGGGGGGCCAGGGACCGGGGAGCTGTTTTTT.

The chain combines TRBV7-9 with TRBJ2-3, with 9 bases lining up with TRBD2. Trimming removed 6 bases from V and 4 bases from J; junction bases left unmatched: 14. The CDR3 has 17 residues. CDR1 and CDR2 (germline): SEHNR, FQNEAQ (reference sequence). The CDR3 protein is CASRFGVASGASDTQYF. CDR3 in DNA: TGTGCCAGCAGGTTTGGGGTTGCTAGCGGGGCCTCAGATACGCAGTATTTT.

The chain joins TRBV28 to TRBJ1-1, with D perhaps TRBD1 (5 bases). Trimming left V 3 bases short and J 6 bases short, with 11 bases between. The CDR3 has 13 amino acids. Per the germline V gene, CDR1 is MDHEN and CDR2 is SYDVKM. CDR3 sequence (DNA): TGTGCCAGCAGTTTGCTAGACAGTGCTGAAGCTTTCTTT. Translation gives CASSLLDSAEAFF.

This clonotype was detected ten times or more. The chain recombines TRBV7-3 with TRBJ2-1, with 7 bases identical to TRBD2. The V gene's germline CDR1 is SGHTA and CDR2 FQGTGA. J was trimmed by 1 base and V by 0 bases; bases with no gene match: 3. The CDR3 sequence is 16 residues long. The DNA for the CDR3 is TGTGCCAGCAGCTTAACCGGCGGGAGATCCTACAATGAGCAGTTCTTC. Residues: CASSLTGGRSYNEQFF. The whole variable domain, filled in from reference TRBV7-3 and TRBJ2-1, reads GAGVSQTPSNKVTEKGKYVELRCDPISGHTALYWYRQSLGQGPEFLIYFQGTGAADDSGLPNDRFFAVRPEGSVSTLKIQRTERGDSAVYLCASSLTGGRSYNEQFFGPGTRLTVL.

In its sample, this clonotype was seen a few times. The chain links TRBV28 to TRBJ2-1; 7 bases are shared with TRBD2. The CDR3 is made up of 14 amino acids. The V gene's germline CDR1 is MDHEN and CDR2 SYDVKM. With V trimmed by 3 bases and J by 7 bases, 6 bases remained unmatched. CDR3: CASSFNGRTNEQFF. CDR3 sequence (DNA): TGTGCCAGCAGTTTCAACGGGAGGACGAATGAGCAGTTCTTC.

This clonotype has just a few counts. The rearrangement links TRBV3-1 to TRBJ1-1; D gene unclear. Germline CDR1 is LGHDT and CDR2 is YNNKEL (reference sequence). Trimming pared 2 bases from V and 1 base from J, leaving 8 bases between. The CDR3 is 14 residues long. The CDR3 DNA sequence: TGTGCCAGCAGCCAACGGACGGCGAACACTGAAGCTTTCTTT. Its translation is CASSQRTANTEAFF.

The chain uses TRBV7-9 and TRBJ1-5; the match to TRBD1 covers 9 bases. The CDR3 runs 16 residues. Germline CDR1 is SEHNR and CDR2 is FQNEAQ (reference sequence). The trim removed 2 bases at V and 4 bases at J, leaving 6 bases unmatched. CDR3 nucleotide sequence: TGTGCCAGCAGCTTACACGGACAGGGGAATAATCAGCCCCAGCATTTT. Its translation: CASSLHGQGNNQPQHF.

The chain carries TRBV7-8 and TRBJ2-1, with a possible D match to TRBD2 (6 bases). V was pared by 0 bases and J by 7 bases, with 13 bases between. Germline CDR1 reads SGHVS; CDR2 reads FQNEAQ. CDR3 length: 15 residues. The CDR3 reads CASSLAGYGGNEQFF. The CDR3 DNA sequence: TGTGCCAGCAGCTTAGCGGGCTATGGGGGGAATGAGCAGTTCTTC.

This clonotype has only a few counts. V and J are TRBV12-3 or TRBV12-4 and TRBJ1-5, with TRBD1 identical over 8 bases. The trim removed 2 bases at V and 1 base at J, leaving 7 bases unmatched. The CDR3 is 17 residues long. CDR3 nucleotides: TGTGCCAGCAGTTTAACGGCAGGGGGCTTAAGCAATCAGCCCCAGCATTTT. This encodes CASSLTAGGLSNQPQHF.

In its sample, this clonotype was seen a few times. This rearrangement joins TRBV2 to TRBJ1-1; the match to TRBD1 covers 7 bases. The CDR3 has 13 amino acids. In germline, CDR1 is SNHLY, CDR2 FYNNEI. After removal of 4 bases from V and 11 bases from J, the junction contained 10 bases not matched to a gene. The CDR3 DNA follows: TGTGCCAGCAGTGGGACACAGGGGCTCGGGGCTTTCTTT. The encoded protein is CASSGTQGLGAFF.

This clonotype has more than one count but fewer than ten. The chain has TRBV9 and TRBJ2-1; the D is unclear. The germline V gene has CDR1 SGDLS and CDR2 YYNGEE. The V and J ends lost 4 bases and 7 bases respectively, with 18 bases between them. This CDR3 region has 15 residues. The CDR3 DNA sequence: TGTGCCAGCAGCTTAAGTTCTTTGTTAGGGAATGAGCAGTTCTTC. Its translation: CASSLSSLLGNEQFF.

This clonotype was detected many times. The chain recombines TRBV15 with TRBJ1-4, with D uncertain. The CDR3 has 13 amino acids. V lost 3 bases to trimming and J lost 4 bases, with 6 bases between them. Looked up from germline, CDR1 is LNHNV and CDR2 is YYDKDF (reference sequence). This chain's CDR3 is CATSSGLNEKLFF. CDR3 nucleotides: TGTGCCACCAGCAGCGGACTTAATGAAAAACTGTTTTTT.

This rearrangement joins TRBV19 to TRBJ2-4; possible D gene TRBD2, 5 bases. The length of the CDR3 is 13 residues. Germline values: CDR1 LNHDA, CDR2 SQIVND (reference sequence). Between the trimmed V and J ends, which lost 4 bases and 6 bases, there was a span of 10 bases. The CDR3 region is CASSTQGGNIQYF. CDR3 in DNA: TGTGCCAGTAGTACCCAAGGAGGAAACATTCAGTACTTC.